This T cell receptor beta chain stems from a study of T cells expressing NK-cell markers. CDR1 is SGHRS, CDR2 YFSETQ, per germline. There are 14 residues in the CDR3. In the case of this clonotype: As yet, its antigen is unknown.

Study results and caveats: Leadership of the CD3+CD56-NKG2C+ fraction also belonged to these clonotypes in several donors.

TCRdb re-called the 5' RACE reads; every CDR3 protein appears as one record, without DNA. The sample totals some 440,000 distinct CDR3 sequences. Sequencing was carried out using blood T cells: a sorted CD56 or NKG2C T cell subset, CD4+ or CD8+ T cells, or bulk PBMC T cells (not recorded which). The chain employs TRBV5-1 and TRBJ1-1. The source is a woman aged 45-65 years in good health. CDR3: CASSFTQLNTEAFF. The full variable domain, rest sourced from reference TRBV5-1 and TRBJ1-1, is KAGVTQTPRYLIKTRGQQVTLSCSPISGHRSVSWYQQTPGQGLQFLFEYFSETQRNKGNFPGRFSGRQFSNSRSEMNVSTLELGDSALYLCASSFTQLNTEAFFGQGTRLTVV.